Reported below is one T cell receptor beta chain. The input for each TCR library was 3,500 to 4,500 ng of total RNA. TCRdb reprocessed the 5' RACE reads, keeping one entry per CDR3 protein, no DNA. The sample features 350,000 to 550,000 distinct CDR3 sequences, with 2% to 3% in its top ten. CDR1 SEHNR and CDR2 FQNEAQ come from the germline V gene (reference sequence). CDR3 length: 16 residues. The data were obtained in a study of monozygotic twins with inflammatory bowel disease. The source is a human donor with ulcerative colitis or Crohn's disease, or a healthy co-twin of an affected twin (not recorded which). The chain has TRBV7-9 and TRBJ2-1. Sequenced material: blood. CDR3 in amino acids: CASTNSIGVFRNEQFF.